Below, 27 T cell receptor beta chains from the same sample are listed, as sequenced in a study of blood T cell repertoires in COVID-19. Sequenced by immunoSEQ multiplex PCR; TCRdb stores in-frame clones only, minus some. This sample yields 150,000 to 200,000 clones, of which around 80% are seen a single time; approximately 12% belongs to the top ten. The sequencing sample was made of peripheral blood. The receptors derive from a woman older than 75 with COVID-19, enrolled during active disease.

About this clone: Germline is not matched at one junction end, which may reflect a read error. The chain carries TRBV20-1 and TRBJ2-3, with D uncertain. Germline-derived CDR1 and CDR2 are DFQATT and SNEGSKA (reference sequence). CDR3 length: 10 amino acids. This CDR3 is CSASTYTQYF. CDR3 bases: TGCAGTGCTTCCACATATACGCAGTATTTT.

V usage is TRBV6-5 and J usage is TRBJ1-6, with D possibly matching TRBD1 (6 bases). The germline V gene encodes CDR1 MNHEY and CDR2 SVGAGI. V lost 7 bases to trimming and J lost 0 bases, with 10 bases between them. The CDR3 loop spans 15 amino acids. The CDR3 sequence: CASTQGSSYNSPLHF. The CDR3 DNA reads TGTGCCAGCACGCAGGGGAGCTCCTATAATTCACCCCTCCACTTT.

The V call is TRBV7-9, the J call TRBJ2-1; 10 bases are shared with TRBD2. The CDR3 runs 16 residues. Germline V gives CDR1 SEHNR, CDR2 FQNEAQ (reference sequence). V dropped 1 base and J dropped 15; count of bases not matched to a gene: 15. The CDR3 region is CASSLEGLAGVPGPFF. CDR3 nucleotides: TGTGCCAGCAGCTTAGAGGGGCTAGCGGGGGTTCCAGGTCCGTTCTTC.

The chain couples TRBV5-1 to TRBJ2-5; 7 bases are shared with TRBD1. V lost 4 bases and J lost 1; bases outside the gene matches: 4. Germline V gene sequence: CDR1 SGHRS, CDR2 YFSETQ. The CDR3 is 14 residues long. DNA for the CDR3: TGCGCCAGCAGCCTAGGACAGGTCCAAGAGACCCAGTACTTC. Its protein is CASSLGQVQETQYF.

The V call is TRBV28, the J call TRBJ2-7, with 9 nucleotides matching TRBD1. The CDR3 runs to 14 residues. The trim removed 1 base at V and 7 bases at J, leaving 5 bases unmatched. Per the germline V gene, CDR1 is MDHEN and CDR2 is SYDVKM. The CDR3 DNA sequence: TGTGCCAGCAGTTTATCCGGGACAGGGAGGGAGCAGTACTTC. Amino acid sequence: CASSLSGTGREQYF.

Note on this clone: The junction does not match germline at one end; this may be a read error. V usage is TRBV7-6 and J usage is TRBJ1-3; 8 bases map to TRBD1. Germline V lookup: CDR1 SGHVS, CDR2 FNYEAQ. The CDR3 length is 14 residues. CDR3 in DNA: TGTGTCAGCAGCCCTCCAGGGGGCCGAAACACCATATATTTT. It encodes CVSSPPGGRNTIYF.

In this sample, this clone turned up a few times. V gene TRBV7-9 combines with J gene TRBJ2-3; maybe TRBD2 (6 bases). The germline gives CDR1 SEHNR, CDR2 FQNEAQ (reference sequence). The CDR3 sequence is 14 residues long. CDR3 region: CGGDPPYSTDTQYF. The CDR3 DNA sequence: TGTGGGGGGGACCCTCCTTATAGCACAGATACGCAGTATTTT.

The chain has TRBV5-1 and TRBJ1-4; D remains unclear. V lost 4 bases and J lost 8, with 18 bases in between. This CDR3 contains 15 residues. CDR1 is SGHRS, CDR2 YFSETQ, per germline. The CDR3 DNA reads TGCGCCAGCAGCCCCGGTCAAAGATCCGGGGAAAAACTGTTTTTT. This translates into CASSPGQRSGEKLFF.

A word on this clone: The sample has other DNA sequences that encode this CDR3 too. The rearrangement joins TRBV6-6 to TRBJ1-1; the D is unclear. The V gene's germline CDR1 is MNHNY and CDR2 SVGAGI (reference sequence). The CDR3 spans 13 residues. Trimming removed 0 bases from V and 1 base from J, with 3 bases in between. For the CDR3, the DNA is TGTGCCAGCAGTTACTCACAGAACACTGAAGCTTTCTTT. It yields the protein CASSYSQNTEAFF.

The sample holds one count of this clone. The chain joins TRBV29-1 to TRBJ1-1; D is uncertain. CDR1 and CDR2 (germline): SQVTM, ANQGSEA. V lost 1 base and J lost 10, with 13 bases in between. The CDR3 length is 12 residues. The CDR3 region is CSVEGLSLGAFF. Written as DNA, the CDR3 is TGCAGCGTTGAAGGACTCTCCTTGGGAGCTTTCTTT.

The chain has TRBV21-1 and TRBJ1-5; the table assigns TRBD1, which was not confirmed against the DNA. TRBV21-1 is labeled a pseudogene. The CDR3 totals 19 residues. CDR3 nucleotides: TGTGCCAGCAGCACACCCTTAGGACAGACTGAGTATAGCAATCAGCCCCAGCATTTT. The encoded protein is CASSTPLGQTEYSNQPQHF.

This chain links TRBV2 with TRBJ2-3, with 11 positions matching TRBD2. Germline-derived CDR1 and CDR2 are SNHLY and FYNNEI. The CDR3 sequence is 15 residues long. Trimming took 8 bases from V and 1 from J; bases not matched to a gene: 5. The CDR3 is CASGLLAGGTDTQYF. CDR3 DNA: TGTGCCAGCGGGTTACTAGCGGGAGGCACAGATACGCAGTATTTT. Filled out from reference TRBV2 and TRBJ2-3, the complete variable domain reads EPEVTQTPSHQVTQMGQEVILRCVPISNHLYFYWYRQILGQKVEFLVSFYNNEISEKSEIFDDQFSVERPDGSNFTLKIRSTKLEDSAMYFCASGLLAGGTDTQYFGPGTRLTVL.

The gene calls are TRBV4-1 and TRBJ2-3; 8 bases match TRBD2. CDR3 size: 17 residues. Germline V CDR1 and CDR2: MGHRA, YSYEKL. J gave up 2 bases and V 0 bases, and 7 bases lay outside the gene matches. CDR3 nucleotides: TGCGCCAGCAGCCAAGAGGGGGGCGGGAGGCCCACAGATACGCAGTATTTT. Amino acid sequence: CASSQEGGGRPTDTQYF.

This clone appeared a single time. The CDR3 protein is CASSKGTGWSSYNSPLHF. The CDR3 DNA reads as TGTGCCAGCAGCAAAGGGACAGGGTGGAGCTCCTATAATTCACCCCTCCACTTT. The chain couples TRBV21-1 to TRBJ1-6; TRBD1 is taken as the D call from the table, unchecked against the DNA. TRBV21-1 is marked as a pseudogene. The CDR3 consists of 18 residues.

The chain uses TRBV6-5 and TRBJ2-5; possible D gene TRBD1, 6 bases. V was clipped by 6 bases and J by 1 base, with 12 bases between them. The CDR3 spans 14 residues. Looked up from germline, CDR1 is MNHEY and CDR2 is SVGAGI. CDR3 in DNA: TGTGCCAGCAGCTGGGGGCGGTTCCAAGAGACCCAGTACTTC. This codes for CASSWGRFQETQYF.

V is TRBV10-3 and J is TRBJ2-5; maybe TRBD2 (5 bases). V dropped 1 base and J dropped 2 bases, with 11 bases sitting between them. Germline CDR1 is ENHRY and CDR2 is SYGVKD. The CDR3 covers 15 residues. The CDR3 nucleotides are TGTGCCATCAGTGAGTTACCTAGCTGGCAAGAGACCCAGTACTTC. Protein sequence: CAISELPSWQETQYF.

In the case of this clone: Different DNA sequences within this sample yield the same CDR3. The V and J genes are TRBV7-9 and TRBJ1-2; D uncertain. The CDR3 totals 13 residues. V lost 3 bases to trimming and J lost 0 bases, with 5 bases between them. Germline CDR1 and CDR2: SEHNR and FQNEAQ (reference sequence). CDR3 DNA sequence: TGTGCCAGCAGCTTGGGAGCTAACTATGGCTACACCTTC. Its translation is CASSLGANYGYTF.

This clone was found once. V and J are TRBV2 and TRBJ2-7, with TRBD2 identical over 13 bases. The junction had 12 bases not matched to a gene; V was cut back by 3 bases and J by 4 bases. Germline CDR1 and CDR2: SNHLY and FYNNEI. CDR3 length: 18 amino acids. Here the CDR3 reads CASSDLFLRTSGRYEQYF. The CDR3 nucleotides are TGTGCCAGCAGTGACTTATTTTTGAGGACTAGCGGGAGATACGAGCAGTACTTC.

The V gene is TRBV14, the J gene TRBJ1-2; tentatively, D is TRBD1 (5 bases). Germline CDR1 is SGHDN and CDR2 is FVKESK. The CDR3 is 13 amino acids. V dropped 1 base and J dropped 4 bases, with 7 bases sitting between them. The DNA for the CDR3 is TGTGCCAGCAGCCAAGGACAGACCTATGGCTACACCTTC. Translating gives CASSQGQTYGYTF.

The rearrangement joins TRBV5-1 to TRBJ1-3; the match to TRBD1 covers 7 bases. This CDR3 contains 14 residues. CDR1 SGHRS and CDR2 YFSETQ come from the germline V gene. J gave up 3 bases and V 5 bases, and 5 bases lay outside the gene matches. The chain's CDR3 is CASRVGDSGNTIYF. CDR3 bases: TGCGCCAGCAGAGTGGGGGACAGTGGAAACACCATATATTTT.

The gene calls are TRBV5-5 and TRBJ2-7, with 8 positions matching TRBD1. Germline CDR1 is SGHKS and CDR2 is YYEKEE (reference sequence). The CDR3 contains 14 residues. With V trimmed by 4 bases and J by 4 bases, 7 bases remained unmatched. The CDR3, as DNA: TGTGCCAGCAGCCTGGACAGGGCCCTATACGAGCAGTACTTC. It codes for CASSLDRALYEQYF.

The chain joins TRBV3-1 (or the pseudogene TRBV3-2) to TRBJ2-7; D perhaps matches TRBD1 (6 bases). CDR3 size: 13 residues. The V end lost 1 base, the J end lost 4 bases, and 8 bases lay between the germline ends. The germline V gene has CDR1 LGHDT and CDR2 YNNKEL (reference sequence). This chain's CDR3 is CASSQVTGYEQYF. The CDR3 bases are TGTGCCAGCAGCCAAGTGACAGGTTACGAGCAGTACTTC.

The gene calls are TRBV6-1 and TRBJ2-7, with 10 bases fitting TRBD1. The V segment lost 2 bases and the J segment 2 bases; nucleotides outside the gene matches: 3. Germline-derived CDR1 and CDR2 are MNHNS and SASEGT. This CDR3 spans 15 amino acids. The CDR3 region is CASSEQTGGTYEQYF. The DNA of the CDR3 is TGTGCCAGCAGTGAACAGACAGGGGGCACCTACGAGCAGTACTTC.

V and J are TRBV18 and TRBJ2-1; 8 bases are shared with TRBD2. V gave up 3 bases and J gave up 3 bases; unmatched junction bases: 7. Germline CDR1 is KGHSH and CDR2 is LQKENI. There are 16 residues in the CDR3. CDR3 in amino acids: CASSPPGGADYNEQFF. CDR3 DNA: TGTGCCAGCTCACCCCCGGGAGGGGCCGACTACAATGAGCAGTTCTTC.

The CDR3, as DNA: TGTGCCAGCAGCTTAAAGGCGGGGGGGCAGGTCACCGGGGAGCTGTTTTTT. Amino acid sequence: CASSLKAGGQVTGELFF. The chain combines TRBV7-8 with TRBJ2-2; 9 bases agree with TRBD2. The CDR3 consists of 17 residues. Looked up from germline, CDR1 is SGHVS and CDR2 is FQNEAQ. With V trimmed by 2 bases and J by 4 bases, 8 bases remained unmatched. Combining the CDR3 with reference TRBV7-8 and TRBJ2-2 gives the whole variable domain GAGVSQSPRYKVAKRGQDVALRCDPISGHVSLFWYQQALGQGPEFLTYFQNEAQLDKSGLPSDRFFAERPEGSVSTLKIQRTQQEDSAVYLCASSLKAGGQVTGELFFGEGSRLTVL.

This chain connects TRBV4-3 to TRBJ1-5; D uncertain. The germline V and J ends were trimmed by 1 base and 6 bases, with 10 bases remaining between them. CDR3 length: 14 amino acids. The V gene's germline CDR1 is LGHNA and CDR2 YSLEER. CDR3 protein: CASSQGRGSQPQHF. Written as DNA, the CDR3 is TGCGCCAGCAGCCAAGGACGGGGTAGTCAGCCCCAGCATTTT.

The J gene is TRBJ1-2, the V gene TRBV29-1, with D perhaps matching TRBD1 (6 bases). This CDR3 region has 13 residues. Per germline, CDR1 SQVTM and CDR2 ANQGSEA. V was trimmed by 3 bases and J by 6 bases, leaving 14 bases between them. The CDR3 coding sequence is TGCAGCGTTGAGAGGGGGGGGCAACATGGCTACACCTTC. Residues: CSVERGGQHGYTF.